A single sample gave rise to the 20 T cell receptor beta chains below, sequenced in a study of low-dose radiotherapy and immunotherapy resistance in tumors. With TRAV- and TRBV-specific primers, first-strand cDNA was made, covering the alpha and beta chains. TCR amplification ran about 20 PCR cycles using constant-region and V-primer adapter primers. TCRdb redid the calling of the reads with MiXCR, one entry per CDR3 protein. The table has almost 40,000 distinct CDR3 sequences, roughly 31% seen once; the top ten hold 3.7%. Time point given: before trial treatment. Sequencing used PBMCs, obtained before treatment. The source of these receptors is a male donor with gallbladder cancer.

This sequence joins TRBV2 and TRBJ2-4; the D gene is possibly TRBD1 (5 bases). This CDR3 spans 12 amino acids. Germline V gene data show CDR1 as SNHLY and CDR2 as FYNNEI. Between the trimmed V and J ends, which lost 9 bases and 2 bases, there was a span of 8 bases. DNA of the CDR3: TGTGCCAGAGGGGCTACCAAAAACATTCAGTACTTC. Protein sequence: CARGATKNIQYF.

This clonotype occurred many times. This chain connects TRBV7-2 to TRBJ2-5; 7 nucleotides line up with TRBD1. The CDR3 runs to 15 residues. Trimming removed 5 bases from V and 9 bases from J; junction bases left unmatched: 15. Germline CDR1 SGHTA, CDR2 FQGNSA. Here the CDR3 DNA reads TGTGCCAGCAGCCGATCCGGGACAGATGCCGGGGCCCAGTACTTC. Its translation is CASSRSGTDAGAQYF.

The rearrangement links TRBV6-2 or TRBV6-3 to TRBJ2-2; possibly TRBD1 or TRBD2 for D (6 bases each). Germline CDR1 is MNHEY and CDR2 is SVGEGT. The V gene lost 7 bases and the J gene lost 3 bases, with 18 bases spanning the gap. CDR3 length: 16 residues. This CDR3 is CASTIRGRGYTGELFF. In DNA form, the CDR3 reads TGTGCCAGCACTATACGGGGGCGCGGGTACACCGGGGAGCTGTTTTTT.

This clonotype was detected many times. The CDR3 nucleotides read TGCAGCGTTGAAGATCGGTTGTTCGGGGGGCCCGGGGCCAACGTCCTGACTTTC. Amino acid sequence: CSVEDRLFGGPGANVLTF. The rearrangement joins TRBV29-1 to TRBJ2-6; D possibly corresponds to TRBD2 (7 bases). Per the germline V gene, CDR1 is SQVTM and CDR2 is ANQGSEA. The CDR3 covers 18 residues. The V end was cut by 0 bases, the J end by 4 bases, with 19 bases between.

This clonotype has ten or more counts. The chain combines TRBV28 with TRBJ2-6; D gene uncertain. This CDR3 has 16 residues. Germline lookup yields CDR1 MDHEN and CDR2 SYDVKM. With 7 bases removed from V and 0 bases from J, the gap between germline ends came to 13 bases. The CDR3, as DNA: TGTGCCAGCAATTTCCCTAGGAACTCTGGGGCCAACGTCCTGACTTTC. Translating it yields CASNFPRNSGANVLTF.

This clonotype was counted at least ten times. V and J are TRBV7-2 and TRBJ1-3; D gene uncertain. The germline V gene has CDR1 SGHTA and CDR2 FQGNSA. This CDR3 has 15 amino acids. The ends were cut back, 2 bases at V and 2 bases at J, with 10 bases in the middle. CDR3 region: CASSLQVRAGNTIYF. Written as DNA, the CDR3 is TGTGCCAGCAGCTTACAGGTTCGGGCTGGAAACACCATATATTTT.

This clonotype was counted at least ten times. The rearrangement joins TRBV5-6 to TRBJ1-6; the D is unclear. Germline loops: CDR1 SGHDT, CDR2 YYEEEE. The CDR3 extends over 15 amino acids. The germline V and J ends were trimmed by 4 bases and 4 bases, with 12 bases remaining between them. As DNA, the CDR3 is TGTGCCAGCAGCACCCTGGACCGGTATAATTCACCCCTCCACTTT. This sequence encodes CASSTLDRYNSPLHF.

A single count supports this clonotype. A single base is all that separates this from a far larger clone, so a read error is likely. The V and J genes are TRBV13 and TRBJ2-1, with D tentatively TRBD1 (5 bases). This CDR3 spans 13 amino acids. Germline assignment: CDR1 PRHDT and CDR2 FYEKMQ (reference sequence). V lost 6 bases to trimming and J lost 10 bases, with 16 bases between them. The CDR3 DNA follows: TGTGCCAGCAGTGATAGGGGAACCTACGAGCAGTTCTTC. Translated: CASSDRGTYEQFF.

The gene calls are TRBV7-2 and TRBJ2-3, with D possibly being TRBD2 (5 bases). Germline V gene lookup returns CDR1 SGHTA and CDR2 FQGNSA. This CDR3 has 17 amino acids. The V gene lost 4 bases and the J gene lost 4 bases, with 21 bases spanning the gap. For the CDR3, the DNA is TGTGCCAGCAGCTACCGAATGGGAGAGTCTTGGCCAGATACGCAGTATTTT. Translation gives CASSYRMGESWPDTQYF.

This clonotype was recorded at least ten times. This CDR3 is CASTKAGSTDTQYF. The CDR3 DNA reads as TGTGCCAGCACCAAAGCGGGGAGCACAGATACGCAGTATTTT. The chain carries TRBV6-2 or TRBV6-3 and TRBJ2-3; TRBD2 matches at 7 bases. With V trimmed by 7 bases and J by 0 bases, 4 bases remained unmatched. Germline loops: CDR1 MNHEY, CDR2 SVGEGT. The CDR3 runs to 14 residues.

Many counts were recorded for this clonotype. The CDR3 DNA reads TGTGCCAGCAGTTTGCGGGGGGGCATCTACAATGAGCAGTTCTTC. Translating it yields CASSLRGGIYNEQFF. The J gene is TRBJ2-1, the V gene TRBV12-3 or TRBV12-4; 9 bases map to TRBD2. The CDR3 length is 15 residues. The ends lost 3 bases at V and 3 bases at J; junction bases unmatched: 3.

The sample holds many counts of this clonotype. V gene TRBV7-2 combines with J gene TRBJ2-1; weak D call: TRBD1 (5 bases). Trimming took off 2 bases at V and 1 base at J, with 9 bases between the two ends. Per the germline V gene, CDR1 is SGHTA and CDR2 is FQGNSA. This CDR3 comprises 15 residues. CDR3 protein: CASSLNAGSYNEQFF. CDR3 DNA: TGTGCCAGCAGCTTAAACGCAGGGTCCTACAATGAGCAGTTCTTC.

The chain couples TRBV4-3 to TRBJ2-4; 7 bases are shared with TRBD1. The trim removed 5 bases at V and 8 bases at J, leaving 6 bases unmatched. This CDR3 is built from 13 residues. Germline-derived CDR1 and CDR2 are LGHNA and YSLEER. The CDR3 is CASSSQGWDIQYF. The CDR3 DNA sequence: TGCGCCAGCAGCTCACAGGGGTGGGACATTCAGTACTTC.

V is TRBV19 and J is TRBJ1-5; D perhaps matches TRBD1 (5 bases). From germline, CDR1 is LNHDA and CDR2 SQIVND (reference sequence). CDR3 length: 14 residues. V lost 4 bases to trimming and J lost 5 bases, with 12 bases between them. The CDR3 DNA follows: TGTGCCAGTAGTAACAATGGGGCAGATCAGCCCCAGCATTTT. This translates into CASSNNGADQPQHF.

This rearrangement joins TRBV11-2 to TRBJ2-3; 9 bases match TRBD2. CDR3 length: 15 residues. Germline assignment: CDR1 SGHAT and CDR2 FQNNGV. V shed 5 bases and J 2 bases; nucleotides not matched to a gene: 5. The CDR3 coding sequence is TGTGCCAGCAGCCCCACTAGCGGGCCCACAGATACGCAGTATTTT. This encodes CASSPTSGPTDTQYF.

This clonotype was counted at least ten times. This chain links TRBV19 with TRBJ2-7, with TRBD1 as a possible D gene (6 bases). The germline V gene encodes CDR1 LNHDA and CDR2 SQIVND (reference sequence). Trimming shortened V by 3 bases and J by 7 bases, and 19 bases separated the two germline ends. This CDR3 region has 15 residues. CDR3 sequence reads: CASSIVVATQGEQYF. The CDR3 DNA sequence: TGTGCCAGTAGTATTGTCGTGGCCACTCAGGGGGAGCAGTACTTC.

This clonotype came up once. Given a far larger clone just one base away, this is likely a sequencing read error. The V gene is TRBV2, the J gene TRBJ2-7; 7 nucleotides match TRBD1. Trimming cost V 6 bases and J 12 bases; bases outside gene matches: 26. The CDR3 spans 17 residues. Germline V gene sequence: CDR1 SNHLY, CDR2 FYNNEI. The CDR3 sequence: CASSQTGQPIEQETRYF. In DNA form, the CDR3 reads TGTGCCAGCAGCCAAACGGGACAGCCAATCGAGCAAGAGACCCGGTACTTC. The full variable domain, its missing parts supplied by reference TRBV2 and TRBJ2-7, is EPEVTQTPSHQVTQMGQEVILRCVPISNHLYFYWYRQILGQKVEFLVSFYNNEISEKSEIFDDQFSVERPDGSNFTLKIRSTKLEDSAMYFCASSQTGQPIEQETRYFGPGTRLTVT.

This chain joins TRBV28 and TRBJ2-7; 12 bases are shared with TRBD2. Germline trimming cut 6 bases from V and 0 bases from J; bases unmatched to any gene: 3. The germline CDR1 and CDR2 sequences are MDHEN and SYDVKM. This CDR3 is built from 15 residues. The CDR3 DNA sequence: TGTGCCAGCAGCGGACTAGCGGGACCCTCCTACGAGCAGTACTTC. Residues: CASSGLAGPSYEQYF.

This clonotype was counted at least ten times. The chain joins TRBV7-9 to TRBJ2-2; TRBD2 agrees at 7 bases. CDR1 and CDR2 from the germline V gene are SEHNR and FQNEAQ (reference sequence). V trimming: 4 bases; J trimming: 5 bases; junction bases outside the gene matches: 7. This CDR3 is built from 15 residues. CDR3: CASSSGRPGTGELFF. As DNA, the CDR3 is TGTGCCAGCAGCTCCGGGAGGCCGGGGACCGGGGAGCTGTTTTTT.

This clonotype has at least ten counts. The rearrangement links TRBV14 to TRBJ2-7, with a possible D match to TRBD2 (5 bases). With 0 bases removed from V and 4 bases from J, the gap between germline ends came to 7 bases. Per germline, CDR1 SGHDN and CDR2 FVKESK. CDR3 size: 13 residues. CDR3 DNA sequence: TGTGCCAGCAGCCAAGATCCGGGGTACGAGCAGTACTTC. Amino acids: CASSQDPGYEQYF. The variable domain in full, with the rest retrieved from reference TRBV14 and TRBJ2-7, is EAGVTQFPSHSVIEKGQTVTLRCDPISGHDNLYWYRRVMGKEIKFLLHFVKESKQDESGMPNNRFLAERTGGTYSTLKVQPAELEDSGVYFCASSQDPGYEQYFGPGTRLTVT.